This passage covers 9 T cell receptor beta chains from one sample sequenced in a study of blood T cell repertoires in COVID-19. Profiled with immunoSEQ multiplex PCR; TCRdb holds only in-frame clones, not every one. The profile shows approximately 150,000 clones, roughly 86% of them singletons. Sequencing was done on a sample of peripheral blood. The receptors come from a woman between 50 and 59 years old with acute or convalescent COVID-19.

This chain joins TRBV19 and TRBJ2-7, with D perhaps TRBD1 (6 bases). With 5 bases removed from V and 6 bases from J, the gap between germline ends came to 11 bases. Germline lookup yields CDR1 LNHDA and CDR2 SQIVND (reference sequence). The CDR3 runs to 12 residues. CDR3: CASSGGAGEQYF. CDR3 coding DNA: TGTGCCAGTAGTGGGGGCGCCGGCGAGCAGTACTTC.

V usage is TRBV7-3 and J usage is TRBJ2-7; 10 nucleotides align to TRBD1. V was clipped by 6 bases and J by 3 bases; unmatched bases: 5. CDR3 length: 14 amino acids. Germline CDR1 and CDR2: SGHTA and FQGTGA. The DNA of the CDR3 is TGTGCCAGCAGTAAGACAGGGGGCGGCTACGAGCAGTACTTC. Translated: CASSKTGGGYEQYF. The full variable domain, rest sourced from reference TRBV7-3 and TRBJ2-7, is GAGVSQTPSNKVTEKGKYVELRCDPISGHTALYWYRQSLGQGPEFLIYFQGTGAADDSGLPNDRFFAVRPEGSVSTLKIQRTERGDSAVYLCASSKTGGGYEQYFGPGTRLTVT.

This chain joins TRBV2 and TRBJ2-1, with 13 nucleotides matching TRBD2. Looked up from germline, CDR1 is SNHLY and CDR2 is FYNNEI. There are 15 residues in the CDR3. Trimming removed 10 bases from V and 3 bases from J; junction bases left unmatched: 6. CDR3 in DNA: TGTGCCACCGAGACTAGCGGGAGGAACTACAATGAGCAGTTCTTC. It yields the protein CATETSGRNYNEQFF. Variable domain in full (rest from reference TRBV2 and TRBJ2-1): EPEVTQTPSHQVTQMGQEVILRCVPISNHLYFYWYRQILGQKVEFLVSFYNNEISEKSEIFDDQFSVERPDGSNFTLKIRSTKLEDSAMYFCATETSGRNYNEQFFGPGTRLTVL.

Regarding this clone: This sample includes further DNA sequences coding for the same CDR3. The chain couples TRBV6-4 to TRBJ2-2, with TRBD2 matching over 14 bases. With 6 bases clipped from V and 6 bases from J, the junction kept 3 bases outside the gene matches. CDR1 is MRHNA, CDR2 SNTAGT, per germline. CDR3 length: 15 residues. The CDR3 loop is CASRGLAGGPGELFF. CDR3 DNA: TGTGCCAGCAGAGGACTAGCGGGAGGACCCGGGGAGCTGTTTTTT.

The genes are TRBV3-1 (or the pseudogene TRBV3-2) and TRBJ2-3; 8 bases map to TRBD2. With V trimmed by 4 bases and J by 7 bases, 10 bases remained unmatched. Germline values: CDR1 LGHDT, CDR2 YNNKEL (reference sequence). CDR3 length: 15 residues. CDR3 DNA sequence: TGTGCCAGCAGCCTCCCACGGGGGGGACGGAATACGCAGTATTTT. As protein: CASSLPRGGRNTQYF.

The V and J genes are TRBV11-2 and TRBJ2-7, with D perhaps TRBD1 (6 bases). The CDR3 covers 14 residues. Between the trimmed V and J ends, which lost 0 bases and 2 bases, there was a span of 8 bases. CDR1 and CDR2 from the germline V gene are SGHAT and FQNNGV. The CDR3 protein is CASSLEGATYEQYF. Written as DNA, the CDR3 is TGTGCCAGCAGCTTAGAGGGGGCAACCTACGAGCAGTACTTC.

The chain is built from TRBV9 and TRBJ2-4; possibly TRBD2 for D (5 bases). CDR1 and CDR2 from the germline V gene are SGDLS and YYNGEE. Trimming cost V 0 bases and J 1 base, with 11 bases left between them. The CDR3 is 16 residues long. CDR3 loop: CASSVDLGMAKNIQYF. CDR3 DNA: TGTGCCAGCAGCGTAGATCTCGGGATGGCCAAAAACATTCAGTACTTC.

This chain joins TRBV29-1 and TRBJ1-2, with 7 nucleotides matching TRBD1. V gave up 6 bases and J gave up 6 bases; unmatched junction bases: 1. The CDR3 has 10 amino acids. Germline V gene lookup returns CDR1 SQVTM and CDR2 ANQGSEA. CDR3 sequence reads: CSVDRNGYTF. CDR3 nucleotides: TGCAGCGTGGACAGGAATGGCTACACCTTC.

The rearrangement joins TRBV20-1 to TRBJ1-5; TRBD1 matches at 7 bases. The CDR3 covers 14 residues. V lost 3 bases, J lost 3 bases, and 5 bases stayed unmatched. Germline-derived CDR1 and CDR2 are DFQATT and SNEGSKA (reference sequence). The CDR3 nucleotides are TGCAGTGCTAGTTCTACAGGGGACAATCAGCCCCAGCATTTT. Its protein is CSASSTGDNQPQHF.